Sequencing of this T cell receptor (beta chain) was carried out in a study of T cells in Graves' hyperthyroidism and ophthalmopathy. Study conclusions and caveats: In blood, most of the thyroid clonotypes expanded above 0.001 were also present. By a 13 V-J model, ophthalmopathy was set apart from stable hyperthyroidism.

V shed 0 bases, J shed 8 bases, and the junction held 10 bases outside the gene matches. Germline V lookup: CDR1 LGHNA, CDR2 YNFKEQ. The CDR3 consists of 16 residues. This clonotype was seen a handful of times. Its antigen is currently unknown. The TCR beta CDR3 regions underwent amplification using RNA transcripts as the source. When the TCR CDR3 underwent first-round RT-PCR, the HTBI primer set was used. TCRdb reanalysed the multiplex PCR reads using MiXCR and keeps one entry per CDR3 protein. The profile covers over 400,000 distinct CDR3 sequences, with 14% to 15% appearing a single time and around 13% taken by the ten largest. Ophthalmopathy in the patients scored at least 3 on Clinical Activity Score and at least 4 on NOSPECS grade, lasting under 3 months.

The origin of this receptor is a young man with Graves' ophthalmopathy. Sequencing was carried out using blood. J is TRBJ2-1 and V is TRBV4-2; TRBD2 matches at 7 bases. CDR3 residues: CASSQESLAGGYEQFF. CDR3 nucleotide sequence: TGTGCCAGCAGCCAAGAGAGTTTAGCGGGTGGTTATGAGCAGTTCTTC.